The 5 T cell receptor beta chains presented below share a single source sample, sequenced in a study of T cell changes during pregnancy in multiple sclerosis. Produced via immunoSEQ multiplex PCR; TCRdb's table is partial and in-frame only. The table has approximately 90,000 clones, around 94% seen once. The sequences come from peripheral blood, collected in the third trimester of pregnancy. The source of these receptors is a female donor with multiple sclerosis, enrolled in a pregnancy study.

This chain uses TRBV19 with TRBJ2-3; weak D call: TRBD2 (6 bases). This CDR3 is built from 14 residues. Germline V gives CDR1 LNHDA, CDR2 SQIVND (reference sequence). V lost 5 bases to trimming and J lost 4 bases, with 13 bases between them. In nucleotides, the CDR3 is TGTGCCAGTAGTCCCTTCGGAGGGGCAGATACGCAGTATTTT. Residues: CASSPFGGADTQYF. Together with reference TRBV19 and TRBJ2-3, the CDR3 gives the full variable domain: DGGITQSPKYLFRKEGQNVTLSCEQNLNHDAMYWYRQDPGQGLRLIYYSQIVNDFQKGDIAEGYSVSREKKESFPLTVTSAQKNPTAFYLCASSPFGGADTQYFGPGTRLTVL.

The chain recombines TRBV6-1 with TRBJ1-2, with 7 nucleotides matching TRBD1. The CDR3 covers 14 residues. Per the germline V gene, CDR1 is MNHNS and CDR2 is SASEGT. J lost 1 base, V lost 5 bases, and 4 bases had no gene match. CDR3 bases: TGTGCCAGCAGTTTAGACAGGGTTAACTATGGCTACACCTTC. Amino acids: CASSLDRVNYGYTF.

The chain is built from TRBV7-9 and TRBJ1-1; a weak D match, TRBD1 (5 bases). This CDR3 has 15 amino acids. The germline V gene has CDR1 SEHNR and CDR2 FQNEAQ (reference sequence). V was trimmed by 2 bases and J by 9 bases, leaving 19 bases between them. The CDR3 reads CASSLPREGPGKAFF. As DNA, the CDR3 is TGTGCCAGCAGCTTACCCAGGGAGGGCCCTGGAAAAGCTTTCTTT.

CDR3 bases: TGTGCCAGCAGCCCTGGCCCCGGGACTAGCGCCAACAATGAGCAGTTCTTC. It is translated as CASSPGPGTSANNEQFF. The rearrangement uses TRBV4-2 and TRBJ2-1; TRBD2 matches at 10 bases. This CDR3 contains 17 residues. Trimming took 4 bases from V and 5 from J; bases not matched to a gene: 11. The germline CDR1 and CDR2 sequences are LGHNA and YNFKEQ.

This clone has just one count. V gene TRBV25-1 combines with J gene TRBJ2-2; TRBD2 agrees at 8 bases. Germline CDR1 MGHDK, CDR2 SYGVNS. After removal of 4 bases from V and 1 base from J, the junction contained 2 bases not matched to a gene. The CDR3 covers 15 residues. CDR3 DNA: TGTGCCAGCAGTGGGCTAGCGGGGAACACCGGGGAGCTGTTTTTT. This codes for CASSGLAGNTGELFF.